This T cell receptor beta chain was observed in a study of control samples from healthy donors and cancer patients. Produced via immunoSEQ multiplex PCR; TCRdb's table is partial and in-frame only. The sample lists roughly 130,000 clones, 80% to 95% occurring once. Looked up from germline, CDR1 is MNHEY and CDR2 is SVGAGI. Trimming took 4 bases from V and 10 from J; bases not matched to a gene: 6. The CDR3 loop spans 15 amino acids. The sequenced sample consisted of blood. The receptor comes from a man younger than 30 in good health. The genes are TRBV6-5 and TRBJ2-1; TRBD2 matches at 14 bases. The CDR3 reads CASSWGLAGVREQFF. The CDR3 DNA reads as TGTGCCAGCAGTTGGGGACTAGCGGGGGTGAGGGAGCAGTTCTTC.